The 5 T cell receptor beta chains presented below share a single source sample, sequenced in a study of shared clonotypes between healthy human individuals. Some clones are missing from TCRdb's copy, which holds only in-frame ones; the method was immunoSEQ multiplex PCR. The top ten clones hold around 24% of a sample with approximately 810,000 clones, about 91% of them seen once. Naive CD8 cells lacked CD45RO, underwent positive selection for CCR7 and left out terminally differentiated effector memory CD45RA+ cells. The sequencing sample was made of naive CD8+ T cells sorted from blood. The receptor set was obtained from a man aged 25-45 years in good health.

The chain recombines TRBV7-9 with TRBJ2-3; 8 bases line up with TRBD2. J gave up 5 bases and V 5 bases, and 18 bases lay outside the gene matches. The CDR3 contains 18 residues. The V gene's germline CDR1 is SEHNR and CDR2 FQNEAQ (reference sequence). The CDR3, as DNA: TGTGCCAGCAGCCCTCCGGGACTAGAGGGCGCGGTGGGAGATACGCAGTATTTT. It encodes CASSPPGLEGAVGDTQYF.

This clone came up once. CDR3 sequence reads: CASSFLTSGSTDTQYF. In DNA form, the CDR3 reads TGTGCCAGCAGTTTTTTGACTAGCGGGAGCACAGATACGCAGTATTTT. The rearrangement uses TRBV27 and TRBJ2-3; 10 nucleotides align to TRBD2. The length of the CDR3 is 16 residues. The trim removed 3 bases at V and 0 bases at J, leaving 3 bases unmatched. Per the germline V gene, CDR1 is MNHEY and CDR2 is SMNVEV (reference sequence).

The J gene is TRBJ2-7, the V gene TRBV28, with D hard to call. The CDR3 is made up of 15 amino acids. CDR1 is MDHEN and CDR2 is SYDVKM in the germline V gene. Trimming shortened V by 4 bases and J by 0 bases, and 13 bases separated the two germline ends. CDR3 region: CASSSPSLGSYEQYF. CDR3 DNA sequence: TGTGCCAGCAGTTCACCCTCACTGGGCTCCTACGAGCAGTACTTC.

The chain uses TRBV13 and TRBJ2-1; 7 positions match TRBD2. Trimming removed 5 bases from V and 2 bases from J; junction bases left unmatched: 9. The CDR3 has 16 amino acids. Germline V gene sequence: CDR1 PRHDT, CDR2 FYEKMQ (reference sequence). CDR3 sequence (DNA): TGTGCCAGCAGCCACAAAGCGGGATCCGCCTACAATGAGCAGTTCTTC. It encodes CASSHKAGSAYNEQFF.

CDR3 amino acids: CASSAGLAVSRGEQFF. The CDR3 DNA sequence: TGTGCCAGCAGTGCCGGACTAGCGGTCTCCCGGGGTGAGCAGTTCTTC. The chain has TRBV2 and TRBJ2-1; 10 nucleotides align to TRBD2. With 4 bases clipped from V and 9 bases from J, the junction kept 12 bases outside the gene matches. The CDR3 spans 16 residues. Germline V lookup: CDR1 SNHLY, CDR2 FYNNEI.